The sequence of this T cell receptor (beta chain) was determined in a study of OX40 agonist ivuxolimab in advanced cancers. Study details: Patients with hepatocellular carcinoma, melanoma, renal cell or head and neck cancer made up the dose-escalation patients.

Trimming cost V 7 bases and J 5 bases; bases outside gene matches: 6. CDR3 length: 15 residues. Germline V gene data show CDR1 as LNHDA and CDR2 as SQIVND (reference sequence). The repertoire was sequenced with immunoSEQ multiplex PCR; TCRdb's copy has only in-frame clones and lacks some. This sample has about 78,000 clones, with almost 95% found just once. The receptor was isolated from an adult with an advanced solid tumor such as melanoma, head and neck, liver or kidney cancer. The V gene is TRBV19, the J gene TRBJ2-3; 13 positions match TRBD2. The material sequenced was CD4+ or CD8+ T cells sorted from blood, taken in a trial of the OX40 agonist ivuxolimab. CDR3 in DNA: TGTGCCAGTAACATACTAGCGGGAGGGCAAGATACGCAGTATTTT. Protein sequence: CASNILAGGQDTQYF.